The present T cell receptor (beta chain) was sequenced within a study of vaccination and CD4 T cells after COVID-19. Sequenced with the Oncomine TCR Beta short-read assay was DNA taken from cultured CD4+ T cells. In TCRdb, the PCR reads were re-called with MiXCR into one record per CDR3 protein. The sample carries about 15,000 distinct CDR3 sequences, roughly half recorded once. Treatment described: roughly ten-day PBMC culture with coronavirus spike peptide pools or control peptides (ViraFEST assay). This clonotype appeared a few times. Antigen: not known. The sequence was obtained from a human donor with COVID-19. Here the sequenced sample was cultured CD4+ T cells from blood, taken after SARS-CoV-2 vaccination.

The CDR3 DNA reads TGCAGTGCTCTAGACGGGCGGGGGACGCCTGGGCACACCATATATTTT. It codes for CSALDGRGTPGHTIYF. The chain couples TRBV20-1 to TRBJ1-3; D might be TRBD1 (5 bases). The CDR3 contains 16 residues. The V and J ends lost 5 bases and 8 bases respectively, with 25 bases between them. Per germline, CDR1 DFQATT and CDR2 SNEGSKA (reference sequence).